This T cell receptor (beta chain) was recorded in a study of blood T cells in healthy people across ages. Broader study findings: Naive and antigen-experienced cells could not be conclusively compared, given unsorted PBMCs. A roughly linear age-dependent decrease characterized TCR beta diversity per million T cells.

In the case of this clonotype: Its target is not known.

PCR was performed a second time for about 7 to 12 cycles using a sample-barcoded 5' primer and a J-beta primer mix. Through a template-switch adaptor with 12 random nucleotides, each cDNA molecule received a tag. TCRdb redid the calling of the 5' RACE reads with MiXCR, one entry per CDR3 protein. Of 350,000 to 450,000 distinct CDR3 sequences in the sample, roughly half were seen once. Samples each had at least 6 micrograms of total RNA extracted. CDR3 size: 16 residues. Germline lookup yields CDR1 LNHNV and CDR2 YYDKDF (reference sequence). The V end lost 0 bases, the J end lost 2 bases, and 13 bases lay between the germline ends.

The receptor was isolated from a man between 60 and 75 years old in good health. The sequenced material came from blood. The chain combines TRBV15 with TRBJ1-2; D unresolved. This chain's CDR3 is CATSRDGRGKNYGYTF. The CDR3 coding sequence is TGTGCCACCAGCAGAGATGGAAGAGGCAAAAACTATGGCTACACCTTC.